This entry describes one TCR beta chain. Its antigen is as yet unknown. This sample was included in a study of shared clonotypes between healthy human individuals. Across the whole study: Each donor's CD4 naive and CD4 memory cells filled three plates apiece, CD8 naive two, and CD8 memory one. Whole-study results and caveats: Shared across a few donors were around 5% of the naive CD4 clonotypes.

Sequencing used immunoSEQ multiplex PCR; TCRdb keeps in-frame clones, though not all of them. The sample carries approximately 980,000 clones, 60% to 85% recorded once. Germline V lookup: CDR1 LGHNA, CDR2 YSLEER. V gave up 2 bases and J gave up 4 bases, with 9 bases separating them. The CDR3 spans 13 residues. The specimen sequenced was memory CD4+ T cells sorted from blood. As to subset: CD45RA-negative fraction. This sequence joins TRBV4-3 and TRBJ2-7, with TRBD1 as a possible D gene (6 bases). The receptor was isolated from a man aged 18 to 30 in good health. CDR3 in DNA: TGCGCCAGCAGCCAAAAAGGGGGTTACGAGCAGTACTTC. Its protein product is CASSQKGGYEQYF.